The T cell receptor beta chain described here comes from a study of OX40 agonist ivuxolimab in advanced cancers. Across the whole study: The dose-escalation cohort was over 65% male, with a mean age of around 60 years, ranging roughly 20 to 90. Checkpoint inhibitors had been given previously to approximately 41% of patients.

Sequenced by immunoSEQ multiplex PCR; TCRdb stores in-frame clones only, minus some. The repertoire has some 19,000 clones, around 70% of them found once; the top ten carry approximately 24%. Germline V gene lookup returns CDR1 SGHAT and CDR2 FQNNGV. V lost 5 bases to trimming and J lost 0 bases; unmatched junction nucleotides: 9. CDR3 length equals 18 residues. The specimen was CD4+ or CD8+ T cells sorted from blood, collected in a trial of the OX40 agonist ivuxolimab. The rearrangement links TRBV11-2 to TRBJ1-4; 10 bases are shared with TRBD1. This receptor was obtained from an adult with an advanced solid tumor such as melanoma, head and neck, liver or kidney cancer. DNA for the CDR3: TGTGCCAGCAGCCGGACAGGGGGTTTAATGGCAACTAATGAAAAACTGTTTTTT. It codes for CASSRTGGLMATNEKLFF.